This paragraph reports one T cell receptor (beta chain). The antigen is undetermined. The entry originates in a study of blood T cells in healthy people across ages. General study results and limits: Estimated diversity, derived from one million T cells, was regarded as an underestimate.

Primed by a sample-barcoded 5' primer and a J-beta primer mix, a second PCR proceeded for roughly 6 to 12 cycles. One entry per CDR3 protein results from TCRdb running MiXCR on the 5' RACE reads. In the table there are approximately 1.5 million distinct CDR3 sequences, under 55% of which are singletons. Roughly 9.2 milliliters was the volume of peripheral blood drawn from each donor. V was clipped by 0 bases and J by 1 base; unmatched bases: 4. The germline V gene has CDR1 MNHEY and CDR2 SVGAGI. The CDR3 has 16 amino acids. The sequenced sample was blood. The TCR comes from a woman younger than 35 in good health. V gene TRBV6-5 combines with J gene TRBJ1-2; TRBD1 aligns across 8 bases. The CDR3 sequence is CASSYSGQDYNYGYTF. CDR3 DNA: TGTGCCAGCAGTTACTCGGGACAGGATTATAACTATGGCTACACCTTC.